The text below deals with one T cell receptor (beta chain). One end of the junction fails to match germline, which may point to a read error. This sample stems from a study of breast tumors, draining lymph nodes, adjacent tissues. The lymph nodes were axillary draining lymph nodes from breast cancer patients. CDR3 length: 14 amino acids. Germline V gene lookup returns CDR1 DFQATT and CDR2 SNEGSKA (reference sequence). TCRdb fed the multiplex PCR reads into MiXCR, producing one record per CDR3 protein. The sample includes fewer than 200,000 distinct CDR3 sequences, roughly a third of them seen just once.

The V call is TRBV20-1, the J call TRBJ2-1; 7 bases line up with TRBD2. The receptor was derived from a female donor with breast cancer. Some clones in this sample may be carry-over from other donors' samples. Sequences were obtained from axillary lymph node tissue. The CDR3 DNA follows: TGCAGTGCTACCGAGACTAGCACTTCCACTGAGCAGTTTTTC. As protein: CSATETSTSTEQFF.